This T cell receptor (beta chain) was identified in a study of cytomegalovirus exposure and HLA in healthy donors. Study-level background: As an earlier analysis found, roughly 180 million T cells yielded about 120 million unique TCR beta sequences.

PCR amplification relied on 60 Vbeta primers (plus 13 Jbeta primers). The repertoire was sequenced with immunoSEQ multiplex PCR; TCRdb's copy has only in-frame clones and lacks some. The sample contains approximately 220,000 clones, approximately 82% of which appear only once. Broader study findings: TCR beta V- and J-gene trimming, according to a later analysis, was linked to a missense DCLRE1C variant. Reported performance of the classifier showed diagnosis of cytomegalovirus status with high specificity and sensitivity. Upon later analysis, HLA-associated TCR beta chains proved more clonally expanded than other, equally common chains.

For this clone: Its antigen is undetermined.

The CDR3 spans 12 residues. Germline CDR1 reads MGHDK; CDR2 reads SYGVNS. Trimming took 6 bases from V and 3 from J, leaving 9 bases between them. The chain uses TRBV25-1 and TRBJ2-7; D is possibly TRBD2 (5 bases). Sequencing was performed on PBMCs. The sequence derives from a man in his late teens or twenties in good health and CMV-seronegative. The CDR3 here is CASSRGIYEQYF. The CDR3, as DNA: TGTGCCAGCAGCCGGGGAATCTACGAGCAGTACTTC.